Detailed here is one T cell receptor beta chain. Antigen specificity is unknown. The data were taken from a study of T cell responses to AZD1222 COVID-19 vaccine. V was pared by 4 bases and J by 5 bases, with 8 bases of the junction left unmatched. The CDR3 is 14 residues long. CDR1 is SGHRS, CDR2 YFSETQ, per germline. Findings and limits, study-wide: Clonal diversity was possibly underestimated, and the donors were mostly white British, with more females. Every sample of the repertoires postdated the peak T cell response. Vaccine-associated CD4 TCRs spanned spike, dominant at 160-218 and 743-854.

Measured with immunoSEQ multiplex PCR; TCRdb has only the in-frame clones, and not every one. The sample includes around 70,000 clones, 85% to 90% seen only once; the top ten take roughly 5%. The input for sequencing was peripheral blood, taken 28 days after the second dose of the MenACWY control vaccine. This chain joins TRBV5-1 and TRBJ1-1, with 7 bases that match TRBD1. This TCR derives from an adult who received the MenACWY meningococcal vaccine as a control. CDR3 nucleotide sequence: TGCGCCAGCAGCACAACAGGGGTGGATACTGAAGCTTTCTTT. It specifies CASSTTGVDTEAFF. The full variable domain, its missing parts supplied by reference TRBV5-1 and TRBJ1-1, is KAGVTQTPRYLIKTRGQQVTLSCSPISGHRSVSWYQQTPGQGLQFLFEYFSETQRNKGNFPGRFSGRQFSNSRSEMNVSTLELGDSALYLCASSTTGVDTEAFFGQGTRLTVV.